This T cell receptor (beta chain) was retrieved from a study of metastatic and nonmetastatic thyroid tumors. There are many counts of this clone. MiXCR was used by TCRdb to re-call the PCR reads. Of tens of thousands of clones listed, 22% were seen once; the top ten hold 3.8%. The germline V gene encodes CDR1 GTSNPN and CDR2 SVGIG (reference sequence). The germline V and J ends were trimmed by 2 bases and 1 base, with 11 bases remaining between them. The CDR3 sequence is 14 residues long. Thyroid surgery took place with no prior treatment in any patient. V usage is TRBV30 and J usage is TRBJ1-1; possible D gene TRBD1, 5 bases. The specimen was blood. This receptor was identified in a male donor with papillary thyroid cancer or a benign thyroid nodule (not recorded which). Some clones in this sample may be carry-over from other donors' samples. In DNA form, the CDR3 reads TGTGCCTGGAGTCGAAAGGGGTCGAACACTGAAGCTTTCTTT. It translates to CAWSRKGSNTEAFF.